The 21 T cell receptor beta chains listed next were all sequenced from one sample in a study of blood T cell repertoires in COVID-19. Produced via immunoSEQ multiplex PCR; TCRdb's table is partial and in-frame only. The sample consists of roughly 100,000 clones, about 80% of them appearing once. The sequenced sample was peripheral blood. Receptors were obtained from a woman aged 55-75 years with acute or convalescent COVID-19.

This chain links TRBV28 with TRBJ2-7; the D gene is possibly TRBD1 (5 bases). The CDR3 consists of 15 residues. Germline V lookup: CDR1 MDHEN, CDR2 SYDVKM. Trimming took off 1 base at V and 2 bases at J, with 12 bases between the two ends. This CDR3 reads CASSLFFRAPYEQYF. As DNA, the CDR3 is TGTGCCAGCAGTTTATTTTTCAGGGCCCCCTACGAGCAGTACTTC.

The V gene is TRBV20-1, the J gene TRBJ2-7; a possible D gene is TRBD2 (5 bases). The CDR3 is 14 amino acids. Germline CDR1 DFQATT, CDR2 SNEGSKA (reference sequence). With 6 bases removed from V and 2 bases from J, the gap between germline ends came to 17 bases. The CDR3 nucleotides read TGCAGTGCCAGTGGCCGAACTAGAGCCTACGAGCAGTACTTC. Amino acid sequence: CSASGRTRAYEQYF.

This sequence joins TRBV11-2 and TRBJ2-1; a possible D gene is TRBD2 (5 bases). The germline CDR1 and CDR2 sequences are SGHAT and FQNNGV. The V end was cut by 1 base, the J end by 5 bases, with 12 bases between. The CDR3 has 15 amino acids. The CDR3 spells CASSLGSSRNNEQFF. DNA for the CDR3: TGTGCCAGCAGCTTAGGGTCTAGCAGGAACAATGAGCAGTTCTTC.

As for this clone: This sample also contains other DNA sequences that code for the same CDR3. The chain recombines TRBV5-6 with TRBJ1-3; D not resolved. The CDR3 is 15 amino acids. Germline V gives CDR1 SGHDT, CDR2 YYEEEE. The V gene lost 0 bases and the J gene lost 0 bases, with 7 bases spanning the gap. The CDR3 sequence is CASSLVGSSGNTIYF. The CDR3 DNA sequence: TGTGCCAGCAGCTTGGTGGGGAGCTCTGGAAACACCATATATTTT.

The chain is built from TRBV19 and TRBJ2-3; possibly TRBD2 for D (5 bases). The CDR3 sequence is 14 residues long. Germline V lookup: CDR1 LNHDA, CDR2 SQIVND (reference sequence). V lost 8 bases, J lost 0 bases, and 12 bases lay in between. CDR3: CASHSRTSTDTQYF. CDR3 DNA sequence: TGTGCCAGTCACTCGCGGACTAGCACAGATACGCAGTATTTT.

This sequence joins TRBV5-1 and TRBJ2-1, with 11 nucleotides matching TRBD2. Germline CDR1 SGHRS, CDR2 YFSETQ. V lost 0 bases to trimming and J lost 8 bases; unmatched junction nucleotides: 1. The CDR3 runs 14 residues. The CDR3 DNA reads TGCGCCAGCAGCTTGGGGACTAGCGGGCATGAGCAGTTCTTC. Translation: CASSLGTSGHEQFF.

The chain couples TRBV3-1 (or the pseudogene TRBV3-2) to TRBJ2-1; 8 bases agree with TRBD2. Germline values: CDR1 LGHDT, CDR2 YNNKEL (reference sequence). The CDR3 consists of 15 residues. V was pared by 2 bases and J by 5 bases, with 5 bases of the junction left unmatched. CDR3 nucleotides: TGTGCCAGCAGCCAAAATAGCGGGACCGACAATGAGCAGTTCTTC. This translates into CASSQNSGTDNEQFF.

V usage is TRBV4-2 and J usage is TRBJ1-2, with a tentative D call TRBD1 (6 bases). V lost 0 bases and J 8 bases, leaving 25 bases between the germline ends. Germline lookup yields CDR1 LGHNA and CDR2 YNFKEQ. This CDR3 contains 18 residues. CDR3 nucleotide sequence: TGTGCCAGCAGCCAAGATTGGTTGGGAGGGGGTCCCGCCAGGGGCTACACCTTC. Translating it yields CASSQDWLGGGPARGYTF.

The chain links TRBV5-1 to TRBJ1-4; unclear D gene. Germline V gives CDR1 SGHRS, CDR2 YFSETQ. CDR3 size: 15 residues. Trimming left V 4 bases short and J 4 bases short, with 14 bases between. The CDR3 DNA sequence: TGCGCCAGCAGCATGGACGGGAGAGATAATGAAAAACTGTTTTTT. Translating gives CASSMDGRDNEKLFF.

V usage is TRBV6-2 or TRBV6-3 and J usage is TRBJ1-5; D is uncertain. The germline gives CDR1 MNHEY, CDR2 SVGEGT. Between the trimmed V and J ends, which lost 2 bases and 0 bases, there was a span of 11 bases. There are 16 residues in the CDR3. DNA of the CDR3: TGTGCCAGCAGTTACGCCCGCTCCTATAGCAATCAGCCCCAGCATTTT. Residues: CASSYARSYSNQPQHF.

This chain uses TRBV5-1 with TRBJ2-7, with D possibly being TRBD2 (5 bases). The CDR3 extends over 16 amino acids. From germline, CDR1 is SGHRS and CDR2 YFSETQ. Trimming pared 4 bases from V and 2 bases from J, leaving 19 bases between. CDR3 loop: CASSPAVVVGTYEQYF. The CDR3 region has the DNA TGCGCCAGCAGCCCGGCGGTTGTAGTCGGGACCTACGAGCAGTACTTC. Complete variable domain (other parts from reference TRBV5-1 and TRBJ2-7): KAGVTQTPRYLIKTRGQQVTLSCSPISGHRSVSWYQQTPGQGLQFLFEYFSETQRNKGNFPGRFSGRQFSNSRSEMNVSTLELGDSALYLCASSPAVVVGTYEQYFGPGTRLTVT.

This clone is a singleton in its sample. The chain employs TRBV14 and TRBJ2-3; TRBD2 matches 7 bases. With 4 bases clipped from V and 3 bases from J, the junction kept 10 bases outside the gene matches. CDR1 SGHDN and CDR2 FVKESK come from the germline V gene. This CDR3 region has 16 residues. The CDR3 here is CASSRIGRAGTDTQYF. CDR3 sequence (DNA): TGTGCCAGCAGCCGCATCGGGAGAGCGGGGACAGATACGCAGTATTTT.

J is TRBJ2-7 and V is TRBV5-1; possible D gene TRBD1, 6 bases. V lost 2 bases and J lost 0, with 18 bases in between. The CDR3 contains 17 residues. Looked up from germline, CDR1 is SGHRS and CDR2 is YFSETQ. The CDR3 reads CASSLGASRGSSYEQYF. CDR3 nucleotide sequence: TGCGCCAGCAGCTTAGGAGCCAGCAGGGGCAGCTCCTACGAGCAGTACTTC.

A few counts support this clone. CDR3 bases: TGTGCCAGCAGCCCGCGACGAGCAAGGAGACAAGAGACCCAGTACTTC. Amino acid sequence: CASSPRRARRQETQYF. The chain uses TRBV11-1 and TRBJ2-5; D not resolved. This CDR3 comprises 16 residues. V was cut by 5 bases and J by 2 bases, with 18 bases left in between. Germline V gene lookup returns CDR1 SGHAT and CDR2 FQDESV (reference sequence).

This CDR3 reads CASSVWGTGGYEQYF. The CDR3 region has the DNA TGTGCCAGCAGCGTATGGGGAACAGGGGGTTACGAGCAGTACTTC. The V call is TRBV9, the J call TRBJ2-7, with 8 bases that match TRBD1. The V and J ends lost 1 base and 4 bases, in that order; junction bases with no gene match: 7. The CDR3 runs 15 residues. Germline V gene lookup returns CDR1 SGDLS and CDR2 YYNGEE. Full variable domain (remainder filled in from reference TRBV9 and TRBJ2-7): DSGVTQTPKHLITATGQRVTLRCSPRSGDLSVYWYQQSLDQGLQFLIQYYNGEERAKGNILERFSAQQFPDLHSELNLSSLELGDSALYFCASSVWGTGGYEQYFGPGTRLTVT.

The chain joins TRBV28 to TRBJ1-2; 7 bases line up with TRBD1. Germline loops: CDR1 MDHEN, CDR2 SYDVKM. V lost 7 bases to trimming and J lost 5 bases; unmatched junction nucleotides: 7. The CDR3 totals 13 residues. DNA for the CDR3: TGTGCCAGCACCAGGACAGGCTCTTATGGCTACACCTTC. Its translation is CASTRTGSYGYTF.

J is TRBJ1-1 and V is TRBV3-1 (or the pseudogene TRBV3-2); D perhaps matches TRBD1 (6 bases). Germline CDR1 is LGHDT and CDR2 is YNNKEL (reference sequence). This CDR3 comprises 14 residues. The V end was cut by 2 bases, the J end by 1 base, with 8 bases between. The CDR3 sequence: CASSQYRANTEAFF. The CDR3 region has the DNA TGTGCCAGCAGCCAATACAGGGCGAACACTGAAGCTTTCTTT.

J is TRBJ2-5 and V is TRBV6-2 or TRBV6-3; 12 positions match TRBD2. Unmatched junction bases numbered 5, after V lost 4 bases and J lost 2 bases. Germline CDR1 MNHEY, CDR2 SVGEGT. The CDR3 totals 16 residues. This chain's CDR3 is CASSSAGLAGQETQYF. The DNA for the CDR3 is TGTGCCAGCAGTTCCGCCGGACTAGCGGGGCAAGAGACCCAGTACTTC.

This sequence joins TRBV10-2 and TRBJ2-4; 9 bases align to TRBD2. The V gene end was trimmed by 4 bases and the J gene end by 0 bases; junction bases not matched to a gene: 13. CDR3 length equals 19 residues. CDR1 and CDR2 from the germline V gene are WSHSY and SAAADI. The CDR3: CASSAQPGLAPEAKNIQYF. In DNA, the CDR3 is TGCGCCAGCAGTGCTCAACCGGGACTAGCTCCGGAAGCCAAAAACATTCAGTACTTC.

The chain's CDR3 is CASSFDTRYEQYF. CDR3 in DNA: TGTGCCAGCAGCTTTGACACCCGCTACGAGCAGTACTTC. The V and J genes are TRBV7-2 and TRBJ2-7, with D uncertain. Germline lookup yields CDR1 SGHTA and CDR2 FQGNSA. The CDR3 is 13 amino acids. V dropped 3 bases and J dropped 3 bases, with 9 bases sitting between them. The variable domain in full, completed from reference TRBV7-2 and TRBJ2-7, reads GAGVSQSPSNKVTEKGKDVELRCDPISGHTALYWYRQSLGQGLEFLIYFQGNSAPDKSGLPSDRFSAERTGGSVSTLTIQRTQQEDSAVYLCASSFDTRYEQYFGPGTRLTVT.

The chain is built from TRBV5-4 and TRBJ1-1; TRBD1 matches 8 bases. The CDR3 consists of 18 residues. The germline CDR1 and CDR2 sequences are SGHNT and YYREEE (reference sequence). V trimming: 4 bases; J trimming: 4 bases; junction bases outside the gene matches: 18. The CDR3 nucleotides are TGTGCCAGCAGCGTCGATCCCTCCAGGGGGCAGGCAGGCACTGAAGCTTTCTTT. This gives the protein CASSVDPSRGQAGTEAFF.